This record looks at one T cell receptor beta chain sequence and its context. Its antigen is unknown. This specimen comes from a study of T cells in localized non-small cell lung cancer. Points from the study as a whole: Uninvolved adjacent lung showed peak T cell clonality, exceeding tumor. Adjacent lung was found to contain a median approximately 62 of the top 100 tumor clones.

CDR1 is KGHSH and CDR2 is LQKENI in the germline V gene. The CDR3 covers 15 residues. V lost 0 bases and J lost 2, with 9 bases in between. TCRdb's table, derived via immunoSEQ multiplex PCR, lists solely in-frame clones and lacks some. The sample carries thousands of clones, roughly 85% recorded once. The V and J genes are TRBV18 and TRBJ2-3; no clear D. The sequence was obtained from a woman aged 35-70 years with stage II lung adenocarcinoma. The specimen comprised PBMCs, sampled before any cancer treatment. This chain's CDR3 is CASSPPARSTDTQYF. CDR3 nucleotides: TGTGCCAGCTCACCACCGGCCCGGTCCACAGATACGCAGTATTTT. The full variable domain, its missing parts supplied by reference TRBV18 and TRBJ2-3, is NAGVMQNPRHLVRRRGQEARLRCSPMKGHSHVYWYRQLPEEGLKFMVYLQKENIIDESGMPKERFSAEFPKEGPSILRIQQVVRGDSAAYFCASSPPARSTDTQYFGPGTRLTVL.